This TCR beta chain was documented in a study of T-cell reconstitution after alpha-beta-depleted transplantation in children. Researchers prepared the TCRbeta library using unique molecular identifiers, the study reports. TCRdb processed the PCR reads anew with MiXCR; each CDR3 protein has one entry. This sample has 450,000 to 500,000 distinct CDR3 sequences, with 9.5% to 15% found just once. The CDR3 is 15 amino acids. From germline, CDR1 is MNHNS and CDR2 SASEGT. V was clipped by 5 bases and J by 1 base; unmatched bases: 3. The receptor comes from a human donor who donated a stem cell graft to a child with combined immunodeficiency. V usage is TRBV6-1 and J usage is TRBJ2-1, with 9 bases that match TRBD1. Here the sequenced sample was PBMCs from the stem cell graft donor, taken from the stem cell graft. CDR3 protein: CASSRTGESYNEQFF. CDR3 in DNA: TGTGCCAGCAGTCGGACAGGGGAGTCCTACAATGAGCAGTTCTTC.